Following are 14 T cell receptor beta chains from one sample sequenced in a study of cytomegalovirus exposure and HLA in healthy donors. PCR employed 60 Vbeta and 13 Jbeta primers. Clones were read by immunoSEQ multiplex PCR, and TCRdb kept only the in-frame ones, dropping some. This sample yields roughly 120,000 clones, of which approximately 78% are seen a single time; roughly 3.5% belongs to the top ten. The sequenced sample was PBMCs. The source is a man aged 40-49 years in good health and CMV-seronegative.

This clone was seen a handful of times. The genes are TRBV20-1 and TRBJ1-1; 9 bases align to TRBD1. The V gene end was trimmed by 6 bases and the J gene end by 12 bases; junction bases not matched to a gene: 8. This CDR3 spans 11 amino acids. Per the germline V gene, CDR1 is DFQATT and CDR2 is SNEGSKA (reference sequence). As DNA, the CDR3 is TGCAGTGCCCATCCCGGGACAGGGACTTTCTTT. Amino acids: CSAHPGTGTFF.

CDR3 in amino acids: CASSLALAGNNEQFF. In DNA, the CDR3 is TGTGCCAGCAGCTTGGCTCTAGCGGGGAACAATGAGCAGTTCTTC. V usage is TRBV5-6 and J usage is TRBJ2-1, with 9 positions matching TRBD2. This CDR3 is 15 amino acids long. V gave up 0 bases and J gave up 5 bases; unmatched junction bases: 3. Germline CDR1 reads SGHDT; CDR2 reads YYEEEE.

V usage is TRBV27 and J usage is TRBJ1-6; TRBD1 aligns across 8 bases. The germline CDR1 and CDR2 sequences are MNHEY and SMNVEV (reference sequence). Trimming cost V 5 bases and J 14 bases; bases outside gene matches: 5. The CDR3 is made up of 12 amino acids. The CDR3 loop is CASSAQGETLHF. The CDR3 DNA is TGTGCCAGCAGTGCACAGGGGGAAACCCTCCACTTT.

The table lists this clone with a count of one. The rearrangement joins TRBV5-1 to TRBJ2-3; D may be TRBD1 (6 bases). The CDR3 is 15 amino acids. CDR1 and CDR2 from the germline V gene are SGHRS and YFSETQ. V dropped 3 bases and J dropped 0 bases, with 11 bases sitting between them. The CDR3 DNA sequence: TGCGCCAGCAGCTCCCGGGACACAAGCACAGATACGCAGTATTTT. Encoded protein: CASSSRDTSTDTQYF.

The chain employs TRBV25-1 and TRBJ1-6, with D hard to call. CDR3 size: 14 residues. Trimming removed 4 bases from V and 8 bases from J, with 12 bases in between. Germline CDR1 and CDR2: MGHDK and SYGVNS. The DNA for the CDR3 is TGTGCCAGCAGTGGACTCCGGGTTTATTCACCCCTCCACTTT. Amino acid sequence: CASSGLRVYSPLHF.

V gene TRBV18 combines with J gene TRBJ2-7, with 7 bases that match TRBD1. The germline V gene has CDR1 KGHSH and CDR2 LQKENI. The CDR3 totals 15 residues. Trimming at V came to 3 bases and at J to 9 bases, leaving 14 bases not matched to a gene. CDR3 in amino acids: CASSPQSGQALGQYF. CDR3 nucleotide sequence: TGTGCCAGCTCACCCCAATCCGGACAGGCCCTAGGGCAGTACTTC.

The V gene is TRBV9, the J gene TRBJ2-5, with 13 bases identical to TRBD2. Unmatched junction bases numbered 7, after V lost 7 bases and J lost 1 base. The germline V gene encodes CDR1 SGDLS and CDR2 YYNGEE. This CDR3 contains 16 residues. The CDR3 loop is CASSRTSGGLQETQYF. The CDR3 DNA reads TGTGCCAGCTCTCGGACTAGCGGGGGTCTCCAAGAGACCCAGTACTTC.

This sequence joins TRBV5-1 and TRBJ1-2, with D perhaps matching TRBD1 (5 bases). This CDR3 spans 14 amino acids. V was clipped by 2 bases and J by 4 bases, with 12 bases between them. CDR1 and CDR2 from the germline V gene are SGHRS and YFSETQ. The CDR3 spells CASSFPGQTYGYTF. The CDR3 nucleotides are TGCGCCAGCAGCTTTCCAGGACAAACCTATGGCTACACCTTC.

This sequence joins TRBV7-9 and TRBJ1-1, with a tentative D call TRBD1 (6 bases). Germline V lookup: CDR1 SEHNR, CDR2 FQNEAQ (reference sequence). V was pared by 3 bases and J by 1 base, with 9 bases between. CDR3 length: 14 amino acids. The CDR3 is CASSLRTENTEAFF. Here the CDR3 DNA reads TGTGCCAGCAGCTTGCGGACAGAGAACACTGAAGCTTTCTTT.

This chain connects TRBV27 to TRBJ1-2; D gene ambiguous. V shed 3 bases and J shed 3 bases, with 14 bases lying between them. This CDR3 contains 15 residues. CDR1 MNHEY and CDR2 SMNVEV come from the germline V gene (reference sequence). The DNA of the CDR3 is TGTGCCAGCAGTTTCCCTCCCCCGAACTACTATGGCTACACCTTC. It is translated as CASSFPPPNYYGYTF.

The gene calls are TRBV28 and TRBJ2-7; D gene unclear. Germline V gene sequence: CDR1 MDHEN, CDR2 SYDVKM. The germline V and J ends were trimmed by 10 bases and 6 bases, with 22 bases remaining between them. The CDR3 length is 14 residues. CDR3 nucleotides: TGTGCCATCGCCGCGCGGAGCTCCTACTCCGAGCAGTACTTC. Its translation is CAIAARSSYSEQYF.

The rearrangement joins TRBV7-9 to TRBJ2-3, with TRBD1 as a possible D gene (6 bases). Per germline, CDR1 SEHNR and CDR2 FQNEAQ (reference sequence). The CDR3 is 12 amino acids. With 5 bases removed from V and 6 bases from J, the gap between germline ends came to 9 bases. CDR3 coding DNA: TGTGCCAGCAGCGAGACAGGCGATACGCAGTATTTT. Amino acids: CASSETGDTQYF. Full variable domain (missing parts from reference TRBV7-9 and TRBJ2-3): DTGVSQNPRHKITKRGQNVTFRCDPISEHNRLYWYRQTLGQGPEFLTYFQNEAQLEKSRLLSDRFSAERPKGSFSTLEIQRTEQGDSAMYLCASSETGDTQYFGPGTRLTVL.

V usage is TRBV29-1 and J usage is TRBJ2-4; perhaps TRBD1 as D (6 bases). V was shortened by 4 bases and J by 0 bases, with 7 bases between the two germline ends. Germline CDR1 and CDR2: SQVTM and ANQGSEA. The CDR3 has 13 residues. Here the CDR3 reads CSVAGVAKNIQYF. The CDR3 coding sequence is TGCAGCGTTGCAGGGGTAGCCAAAAACATTCAGTACTTC.

CDR3 nucleotides: TGTGCCAGCAGTTCTCTCCCTAAGACCTATAATTCACCCCTCCACTTT. This translates into CASSSLPKTYNSPLHF. The chain employs TRBV27 and TRBJ1-6; D uncertain. The CDR3 totals 16 residues. Germline V CDR1 and CDR2: MNHEY, SMNVEV (reference sequence). V gave up 4 bases and J gave up 2 bases, with 12 bases separating them.